This TCR beta chain emerged from a study of blood T cell repertoires in COVID-19. This CDR3 is built from 16 residues. Germline CDR1 reads SEHNR; CDR2 reads FQNEAQ (reference sequence). V shed 2 bases, J shed 4 bases, and the junction held 6 bases outside the gene matches. The protocol was immunoSEQ multiplex PCR, while the TCRdb copy is restricted to in-frame clones and leaves out a portion. The profile shows under 150,000 clones, roughly 90% of them singletons. The sample comprised peripheral blood. The receptor's source is a man between 70 and 80 years old with active COVID-19. The chain combines TRBV7-9 with TRBJ2-1; 9 bases are shared with TRBD2. In DNA form, the CDR3 reads TGTGCCAGCAGCTTAAGGGCGGGACTAGCATACAATGAGCAGTTCTTC. It is translated as CASSLRAGLAYNEQFF. Filled out from reference TRBV7-9 and TRBJ2-1, the complete variable domain reads DTGVSQNPRHKITKRGQNVTFRCDPISEHNRLYWYRQTLGQGPEFLTYFQNEAQLEKSRLLSDRFSAERPKGSFSTLEIQRTEQGDSAMYLCASSLRAGLAYNEQFFGPGTRLTVL.